This entry is about one T cell receptor beta chain. This CDR3 contains 15 residues. Germline lookup yields CDR1 SGHRS and CDR2 YFSETQ. This sample was included in a study of T cells expressing NK-cell markers. TCRdb re-called the 5' RACE reads, yielding one record per CDR3 amino acid sequence without DNA. In all, the sample yields about 260,000 distinct CDR3 sequences. The sequenced sample was blood T cells: a sorted CD56 or NKG2C T cell subset, CD4+ or CD8+ T cells, or bulk PBMC T cells (not recorded which). V and J are TRBV5-1 and TRBJ2-1; TCRdb indicates TRBD1, and absent DNA this call remains unverified. This TCR came from a woman aged 18-69 years in good health. The chain's CDR3 is CASSIGQGRINEQFF. The entire variable domain, with the rest obtained from reference TRBV5-1 and TRBJ2-1, is as follows: KAGVTQTPRYLIKTRGQQVTLSCSPISGHRSVSWYQQTPGQGLQFLFEYFSETQRNKGNFPGRFSGRQFSNSRSEMNVSTLELGDSALYLCASSIGQGRINEQFFGPGTRLTVL.